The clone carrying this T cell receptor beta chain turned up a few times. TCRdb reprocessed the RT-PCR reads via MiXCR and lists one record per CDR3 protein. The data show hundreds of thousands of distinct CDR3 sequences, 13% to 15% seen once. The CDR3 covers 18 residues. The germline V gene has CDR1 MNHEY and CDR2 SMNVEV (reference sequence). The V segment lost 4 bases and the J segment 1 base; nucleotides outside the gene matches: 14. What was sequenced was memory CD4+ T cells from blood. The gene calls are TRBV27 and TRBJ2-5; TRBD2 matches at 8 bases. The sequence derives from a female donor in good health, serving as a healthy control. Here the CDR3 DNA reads TGTGCCAGCAGTTACAGCCCCCGCCGGCGGGGGGCCCAAGAGACCCAGTACTTC. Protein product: CASSYSPRRRGAQETQYF.